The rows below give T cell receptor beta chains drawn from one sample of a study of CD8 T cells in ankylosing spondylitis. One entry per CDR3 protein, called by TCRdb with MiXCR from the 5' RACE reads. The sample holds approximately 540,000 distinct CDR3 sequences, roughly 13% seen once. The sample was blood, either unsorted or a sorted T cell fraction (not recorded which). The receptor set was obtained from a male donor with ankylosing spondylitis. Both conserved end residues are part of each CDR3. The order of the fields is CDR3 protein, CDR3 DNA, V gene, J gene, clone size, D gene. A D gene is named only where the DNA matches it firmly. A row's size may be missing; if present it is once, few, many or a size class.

CDR3: CASSTRQESQYF
DNA: TGTGCCAGCAGTACCCGACAGGAGAGCCAGTATTTT
V: TRBV28
J: TRBJ2-3
size: .
D: .

CDR3: CASSKGDRQETQYF
DNA: TGCGCCAGCAGCAAAGGGGACAGACAAGAGACCCAGTACTTC
V: TRBV5-1
J: TRBJ2-5
size: .
D: TRBD1

CDR3: CSAALDRDDEKLFF
DNA: TGCAGTGCTGCACTTGACAGGGACGATGAAAAACTGTTTTTT
V: TRBV20-1
J: TRBJ1-4
size: few
D: TRBD1

CDR3: CAWGGGTQYF
DNA: TGTGCCTGGGGGGGAGGGACCCAGTACTTC
V: TRBV30
J: TRBJ2-5
size: few
D: .

CDR3: CASSFGAQLGQFF
DNA: TGTGCCAGCAGTTTCGGAGCTCAGCTCGGGCAGTTCTTC
V: TRBV12-3/TRBV12-4
J: TRBJ2-1
size: .
D: .

CDR3: CASNKASGRGSSYNEQFF
DNA: TGTGCCAGCAACAAGGCTAGCGGGAGGGGGAGCTCCTACAATGAGCAGTTCTTC
V: TRBV2
J: TRBJ2-1
size: .
D: TRBD2

CDR3: CASSLLWDTQYF
DNA: TGTGCCAGCAGTTTACTCTGGGATACGCAGTATTTT
V: TRBV28
J: TRBJ2-3
size: few
D: .

CDR3: CASSQDPFAGDRTDTQYF
DNA: TGTGCCAGCAGCCAAGATCCATTCGCGGGAGATCGCACAGATACGCAGTATTTT
V: TRBV3-1
J: TRBJ2-3
size: .
D: TRBD2

CDR3: CASSLSINSPLHF
DNA: TGTGCCAGCAGTTTGTCGATCAATTCACCCCTCCACTTT
V: TRBV12-3/TRBV12-4
J: TRBJ1-6
size: many
D: .

CDR3: CASSQNTGRGYGYTF
DNA: TGTGCCAGCAGCCAGAACACGGGGCGAGGCTATGGCTACACCTTC
V: TRBV14
J: TRBJ1-2
size: .
D: .

CDR3: CASSGQGARDEAFF
DNA: TGCGCCAGCAGCGGACAGGGGGCGCGGGATGAAGCTTTCTTT
V: TRBV5-1
J: TRBJ1-1
size: many
D: TRBD1

CDR3: CASSLGLAGNQETQYF
DNA: TGTGCCAGCAGCTTAGGCCTAGCGGGAAATCAAGAGACCCAGTACTTC
V: TRBV13
J: TRBJ2-5
size: .
D: TRBD2

CDR3: CASNPQGGETQYF
DNA: TGTGCCAGCAATCCCCAGGGGGGGGAGACCCAGTACTTC
V: TRBV28
J: TRBJ2-5
size: .
D: .

CDR3: CASSANSGSYEQYF
DNA: TGTGCCAGCAGTGCGAATAGCGGGTCCTACGAGCAGTACTTC
V: TRBV25-1
J: TRBJ2-7
size: few
D: TRBD2

CDR3: CASSLEGIPDTQYF
DNA: TGCGCCAGCAGCTTGGAGGGGATACCAGATACGCAGTATTTT
V: TRBV5-1
J: TRBJ2-3
size: few
D: .

CDR3: CAISEQTGELFF
DNA: TGTGCCATCAGTGAACAAACCGGGGAGCTGTTTTTT
V: TRBV10-3
J: TRBJ2-2
size: .
D: .

CDR3: CASSEVGGVPDTQYF
DNA: TGCGCCAGCAGTGAGGTTGGGGGGGTACCAGATACGCAGTATTTT
V: TRBV10-2
J: TRBJ2-3
size: .
D: TRBD2

CDR3: CASSFRLDTDTQYF
DNA: TGTGCCAGCAGCTTTAGACTGGACACAGATACGCAGTATTTT
V: TRBV7-2
J: TRBJ2-3
size: few
D: .